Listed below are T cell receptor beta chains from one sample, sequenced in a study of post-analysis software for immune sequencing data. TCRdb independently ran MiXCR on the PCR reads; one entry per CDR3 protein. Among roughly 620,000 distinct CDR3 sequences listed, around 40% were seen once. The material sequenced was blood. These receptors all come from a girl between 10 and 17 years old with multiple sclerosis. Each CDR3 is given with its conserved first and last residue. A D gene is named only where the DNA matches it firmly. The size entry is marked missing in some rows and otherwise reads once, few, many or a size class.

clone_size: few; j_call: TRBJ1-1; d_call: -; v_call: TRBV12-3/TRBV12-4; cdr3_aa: CASSLARAEAFF; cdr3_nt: TGTGCCAGCAGTTTAGCTAGGGCTGAAGCTTTCTTT
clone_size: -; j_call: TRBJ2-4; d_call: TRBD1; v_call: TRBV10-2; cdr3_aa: CASSEGQGAKNIQYF; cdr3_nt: TGCGCCAGCAGCGAGGGACAGGGGGCCAAAAACATTCAGTACTTC
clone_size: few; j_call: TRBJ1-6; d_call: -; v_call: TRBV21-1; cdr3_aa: CASSRTASFYNSPLHF; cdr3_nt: TGTGCCAGCAGCAGGACAGCTTCCTTTTATAATTCACCCCTCCACTTT
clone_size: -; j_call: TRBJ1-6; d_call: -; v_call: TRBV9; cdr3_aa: CASSFRDNSPLHF; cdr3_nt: TGTGCCAGCAGCTTCAGAGATAATTCACCCCTCCACTTT
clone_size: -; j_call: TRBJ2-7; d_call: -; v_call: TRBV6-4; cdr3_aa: CASGVAAPTYEQYF; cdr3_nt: TGTGCCAGCGGGGTCGCCGCACCCACCTACGAGCAGTACTTC
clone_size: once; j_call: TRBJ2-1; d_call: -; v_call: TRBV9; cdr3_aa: CASSGETGRGFYNEQFF; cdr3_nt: TGTGCCAGCAGCGGGGAGACAGGTCGAGGTTTTTACAATGAGCAGTTCTTC
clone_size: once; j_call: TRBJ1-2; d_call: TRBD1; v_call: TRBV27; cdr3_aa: CASSLQGAPNYGYTF; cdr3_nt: TGTGCCAGCAGTTTACAGGGGGCCCCTAACTATGGCTACACCTTC
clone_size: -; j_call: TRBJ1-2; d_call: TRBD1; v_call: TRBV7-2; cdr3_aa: CASSSRQGTNYDYTF; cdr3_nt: TGTGCCAGCAGCTCCAGACAGGGTACTAACTATGACTACACCTTC
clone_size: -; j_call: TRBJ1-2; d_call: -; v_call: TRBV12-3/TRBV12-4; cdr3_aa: CASSVRGAAYGYTF; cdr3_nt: TGTGCCAGCAGTGTCCGGGGGGCCGCCTATGGCTACACCTTC
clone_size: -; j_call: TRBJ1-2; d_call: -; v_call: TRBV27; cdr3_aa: CARRGNGYTF; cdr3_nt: TGTGCCCGCCGTGGAAATGGCTACACCTTC
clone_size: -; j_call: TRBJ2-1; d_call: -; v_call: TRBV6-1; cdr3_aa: CASSLGVGGNEQFF; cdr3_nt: TGTGCCAGTAGCCTGGGGGTAGGGGGCAATGAGCAGTTCTTC
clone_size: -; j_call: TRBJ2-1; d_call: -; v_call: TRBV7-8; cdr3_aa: CASSLGLGEFLDEQFF; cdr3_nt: TGTGCCAGCAGCTTAGGACTAGGAGAGTTTTTAGATGAGCAGTTCTTC
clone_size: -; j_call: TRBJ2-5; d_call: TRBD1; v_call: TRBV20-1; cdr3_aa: CSAGLYRGSQETQYF; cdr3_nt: TGCAGTGCTGGATTATACAGGGGATCCCAAGAGACCCAGTACTTC
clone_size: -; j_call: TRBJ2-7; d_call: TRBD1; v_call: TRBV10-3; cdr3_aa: CAISFDRGLNEQYF; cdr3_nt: TGTGCCATCAGTTTTGACAGGGGGCTTAACGAGCAGTACTTC
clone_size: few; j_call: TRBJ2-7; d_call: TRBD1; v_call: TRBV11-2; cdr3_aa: CASSLGPRDSPYEQYF; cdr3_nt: TGTGCCAGCAGCTTAGGCCCCCGGGACAGCCCCTACGAGCAGTACTTC
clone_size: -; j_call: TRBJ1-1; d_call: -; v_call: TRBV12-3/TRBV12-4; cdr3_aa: CASSLGPAFF; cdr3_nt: TGTGCCAGCAGTTTGGGCCCGGCTTTCTTT
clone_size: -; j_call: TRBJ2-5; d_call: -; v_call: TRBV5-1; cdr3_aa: CASRYRAGETQYF; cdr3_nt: TGCGCCAGCCGTTACAGGGCGGGAGAGACCCAGTACTTC
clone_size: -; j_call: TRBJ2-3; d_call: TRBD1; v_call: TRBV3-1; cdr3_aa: CASSPGTAYTDTQYF; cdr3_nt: TGTGCCAGCAGCCCGGGGACAGCCTACACAGATACGCAGTATTTT
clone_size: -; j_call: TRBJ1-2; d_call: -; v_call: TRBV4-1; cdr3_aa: CASSLSDRGNYGYTF; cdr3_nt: TGCGCCAGCAGCCTTTCCGACCGAGGCAACTATGGCTACACCTTC
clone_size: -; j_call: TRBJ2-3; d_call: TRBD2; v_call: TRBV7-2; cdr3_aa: CASSKTSGYTDTQYF; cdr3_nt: TGTGCCAGCAGCAAAACTAGCGGATACACAGATACGCAGTATTTT
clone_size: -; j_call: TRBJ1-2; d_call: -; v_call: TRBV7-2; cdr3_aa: CASSLGEENYGYTF; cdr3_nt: TGTGCCAGCAGCTTAGGCGAGGAGAACTATGGCTACACCTTC
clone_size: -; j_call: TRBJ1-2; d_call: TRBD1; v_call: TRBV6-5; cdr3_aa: CASSIDRVDGYTF; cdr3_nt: TGTGCCAGCAGTATCGACAGGGTTGACGGCTACACCTTC
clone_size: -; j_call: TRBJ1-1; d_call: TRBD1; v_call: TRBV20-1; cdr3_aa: CSATGQGDTEAFF; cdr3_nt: TGCAGTGCCACTGGACAGGGGGACACTGAAGCTTTCTTT
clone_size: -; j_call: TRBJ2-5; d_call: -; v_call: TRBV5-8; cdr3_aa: CASSGPRGAETQYF; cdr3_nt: TGTGCCAGCAGCGGACCCAGGGGGGCAGAGACCCAGTACTTC
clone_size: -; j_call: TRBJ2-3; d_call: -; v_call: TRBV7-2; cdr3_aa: CASGGPDTQYF; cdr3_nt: TGTGCCAGCGGAGGGCCAGATACGCAGTATTTT
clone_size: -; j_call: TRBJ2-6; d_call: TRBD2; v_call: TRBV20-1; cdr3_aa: CSARTSGAGANVLTF; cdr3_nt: TGCAGTGCCAGGACTAGCGGGGCCGGGGCCAACGTCCTGACTTTC
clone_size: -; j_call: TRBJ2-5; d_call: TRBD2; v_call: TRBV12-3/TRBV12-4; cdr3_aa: CASSSGTSMETQYF; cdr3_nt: TGTGCCAGCAGTTCCGGGACTAGCATGGAGACCCAGTACTTC
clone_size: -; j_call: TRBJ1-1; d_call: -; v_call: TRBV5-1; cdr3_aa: CASSGGGVEGTEAFF; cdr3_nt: TGCGCCAGCAGCGGAGGAGGGGTGGAGGGCACTGAAGCTTTCTTT
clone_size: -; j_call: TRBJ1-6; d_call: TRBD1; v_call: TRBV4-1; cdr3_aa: CASSQPGQGSGSPLHF; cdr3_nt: TGCGCCAGCAGCCAACCAGGACAGGGGTCTGGGTCACCCCTCCACTTT
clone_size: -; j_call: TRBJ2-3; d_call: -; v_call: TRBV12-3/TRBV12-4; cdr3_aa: CASSQSGSTDTQYF; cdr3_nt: TGTGCCAGCAGTCAGAGCGGGAGCACAGATACGCAGTATTTT
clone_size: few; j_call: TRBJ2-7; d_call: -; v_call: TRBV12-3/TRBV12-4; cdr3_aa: CASSLDAGYEQYF; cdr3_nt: TGTGCCAGCAGTTTAGATGCGGGCTACGAGCAGTACTTC
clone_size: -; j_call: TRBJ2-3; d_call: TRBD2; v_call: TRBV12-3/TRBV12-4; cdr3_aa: CASILTSGRVTDTQYF; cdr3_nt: TGTGCCAGCATCCTGACTAGCGGGAGGGTCACAGATACGCAGTATTTT
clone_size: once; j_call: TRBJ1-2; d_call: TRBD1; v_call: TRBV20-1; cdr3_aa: CSARDQAGTVYGYTF; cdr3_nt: TGCAGTGCTAGAGACCAGGCAGGGACAGTCTATGGCTACACCTTC
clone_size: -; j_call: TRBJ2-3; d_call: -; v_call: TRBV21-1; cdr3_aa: CASSKARSSPEGDTQYF; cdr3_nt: TGTGCCAGCAGCAAAGCGCGGTCTAGCCCTGAGGGAGATACGCAGTATTTT
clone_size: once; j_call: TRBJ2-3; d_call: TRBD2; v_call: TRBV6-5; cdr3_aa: CASRQRGGTNTDTQYF; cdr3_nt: TGTGCCAGCAGACAGCGGGGGGGAACGAACACAGATACGCAGTATTTT
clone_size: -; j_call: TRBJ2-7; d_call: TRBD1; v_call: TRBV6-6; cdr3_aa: CASIATGGAEQYF; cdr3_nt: TGTGCCAGCATAGCGACAGGGGGCGCCGAGCAGTACTTC
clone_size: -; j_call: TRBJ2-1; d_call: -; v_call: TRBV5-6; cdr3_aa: CASSCSTGWGEQFF; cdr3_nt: TGTGCCAGCAGCTGTTCTACAGGGTGGGGTGAGCAGTTCTTC
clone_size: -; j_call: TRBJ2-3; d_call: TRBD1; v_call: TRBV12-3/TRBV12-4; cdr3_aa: CASSTGTLGTDTEYF; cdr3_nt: TGTGCCAGCAGTACCGGGACACTCGGGACAGATACGGAGTATTTT
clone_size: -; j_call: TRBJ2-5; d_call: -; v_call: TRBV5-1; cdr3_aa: CASSSMGGRETQYF; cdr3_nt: TGCGCCAGCAGCTCTATGGGGGGACGGGAGACCCAGTACTTC
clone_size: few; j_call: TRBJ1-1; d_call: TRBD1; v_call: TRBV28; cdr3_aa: CASKEGQARTEAFF; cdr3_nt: TGTGCCAGCAAAGAGGGACAGGCGCGCACTGAAGCTTTCTTT
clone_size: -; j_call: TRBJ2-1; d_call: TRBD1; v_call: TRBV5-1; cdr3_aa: CASSPTGYEQFF; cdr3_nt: TGCGCCAGCAGCCCGACAGGGTATGAGCAGTTCTTC
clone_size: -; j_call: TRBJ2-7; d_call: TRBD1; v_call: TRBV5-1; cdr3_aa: CASRFVPGQGSYEQYF; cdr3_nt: TGCGCCAGCAGATTTGTACCGGGACAGGGCTCCTACGAGCAGTACTTC
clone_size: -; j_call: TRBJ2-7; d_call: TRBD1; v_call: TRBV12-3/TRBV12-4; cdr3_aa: CASTLTGGKQYF; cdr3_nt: TGTGCCAGCACCTTGACAGGGGGTAAGCAGTACTTC
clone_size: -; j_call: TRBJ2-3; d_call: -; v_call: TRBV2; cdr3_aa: CASSEEGSGTDTQYF; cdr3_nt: TGTGCCAGCAGTGAGGAGGGTAGCGGCACAGATACGCAGTATTTT
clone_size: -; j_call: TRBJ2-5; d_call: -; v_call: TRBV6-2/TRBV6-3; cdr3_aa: CASRRLQGVETQYF; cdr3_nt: TGTGCCAGCAGGCGCTTACAGGGCGTGGAGACCCAGTACTTC
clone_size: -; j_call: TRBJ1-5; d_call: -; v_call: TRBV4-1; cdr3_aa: CASSQEGTAFGNQPQHF; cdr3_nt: TGCGCCAGCAGCCAAGAGGGGACGGCCTTTGGCAATCAGCCCCAGCATTTT
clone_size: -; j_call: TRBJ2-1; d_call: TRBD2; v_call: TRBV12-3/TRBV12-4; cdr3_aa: CASSFKTSASGVSYNEQFF; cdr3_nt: TGTGCCAGCAGTTTCAAGACTAGCGCGTCGGGCGTCTCCTACAATGAGCAGTTCTTC
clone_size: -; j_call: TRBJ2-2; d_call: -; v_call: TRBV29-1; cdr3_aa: CSVGGYTGERFF; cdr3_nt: TGCAGCGTTGGAGGGTACACCGGGGAGCGGTTTTTT
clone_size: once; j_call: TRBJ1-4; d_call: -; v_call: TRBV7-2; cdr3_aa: CASSLGRAANEKLFF; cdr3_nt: TGTGCCAGCAGCTTAGGCAGGGCCGCTAATGAAAAACTGTTTTTT
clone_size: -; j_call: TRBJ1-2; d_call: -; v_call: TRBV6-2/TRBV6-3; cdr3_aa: CAIGSGGYTF; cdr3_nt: TGTGCCATCGGGTCCGGGGGCTACACCTTC
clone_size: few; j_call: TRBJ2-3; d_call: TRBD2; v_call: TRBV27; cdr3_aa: CASSLLLPSGRDTDTQYF; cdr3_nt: TGTGCCAGCAGTTTACTCCTCCCTAGCGGGAGGGACACAGATACGCAGTATTTT
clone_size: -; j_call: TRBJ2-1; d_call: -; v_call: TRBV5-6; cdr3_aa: CASSLFNEQFF; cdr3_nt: TGTGCCAGCAGCCTCTTCAATGAGCAGTTCTTC
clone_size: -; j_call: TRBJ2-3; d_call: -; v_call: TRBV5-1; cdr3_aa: CASSLAGRSGTDTQYF; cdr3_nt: TGCGCCAGCAGCTTGGCTGGCCGCTCCGGCACAGATACGCAGTATTTT
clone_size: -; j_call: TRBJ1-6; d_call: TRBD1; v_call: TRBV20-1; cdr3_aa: CSARAGQDFYNSPLHF; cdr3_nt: TGCAGTGCTAGAGCGGGACAGGATTTCTATAATTCACCCCTCCACTTT
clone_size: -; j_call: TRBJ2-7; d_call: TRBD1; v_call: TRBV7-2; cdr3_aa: CASSLATGASYEQYF; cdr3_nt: TGTGCCAGCAGCTTAGCGACAGGGGCAAGCTACGAGCAGTACTTC